The 17 T cell receptor beta chains below come from one sample, sequenced in a study of blood T cell repertoires in COVID-19. TCRdb keeps only in-frame clones here, not all; method: immunoSEQ multiplex PCR. The table has a few hundred thousand clones, more than 75% seen once; the top ten hold less than 2.5%. Sequencing was carried out using PBMCs or T cells enriched from blood (not recorded which). Receptors were obtained from a man in his forties in a cohort exposed to, infected with or recovered from COVID-19 (not recorded which).

The chain combines TRBV2 with TRBJ1-6; D ambiguous. CDR3 length: 11 residues. CDR1 is SNHLY and CDR2 is FYNNEI in the germline V gene. V lost 3 bases and J lost 14, with 8 bases in between. The chain's CDR3 is CASSDPVTLHF. Written as DNA, the CDR3 is TGTGCCAGCAGTGACCCCGTAACCCTCCACTTT. The complete variable domain, with remaining parts taken from reference TRBV2 and TRBJ1-6, reads EPEVTQTPSHQVTQMGQEVILRCVPISNHLYFYWYRQILGQKVEFLVSFYNNEISEKSEIFDDQFSVERPDGSNFTLKIRSTKLEDSAMYFCASSDPVTLHFGNGTRLTVT.

This chain links TRBV7-9 with TRBJ2-7; 9 bases map to TRBD1. CDR1 and CDR2 (germline): SEHNR, FQNEAQ (reference sequence). After removal of 5 bases from V and 2 bases from J, the junction contained 7 bases not matched to a gene. The CDR3 runs to 15 residues. For the CDR3, the DNA is TGTGCCAGCAGCCCTCGGACAGGGGTTGCCTACGAGCAGTACTTC. It codes for CASSPRTGVAYEQYF.

CDR3 protein: CASSLAGDAMEQYF. DNA of the CDR3: TGTGCCAGCAGCTTGGCCGGGGATGCAATGGAGCAGTACTTC. This chain links TRBV5-6 with TRBJ2-7; perhaps TRBD2 as D (5 bases). Trimming shortened V by 0 bases and J by 7 bases, and 14 bases separated the two germline ends. CDR1 and CDR2 (germline): SGHDT, YYEEEE. This CDR3 region has 14 residues.

The rearrangement joins TRBV28 to TRBJ2-1, with D possibly matching TRBD2 (7 bases). V lost 7 bases, J lost 8 bases, and 24 bases lay in between. CDR1 and CDR2 from the germline V gene are MDHEN and SYDVKM. CDR3 length: 16 residues. The CDR3 reads CASTPGGGSLQYEQFF. As DNA, the CDR3 is TGTGCCAGCACCCCTGGGGGCGGGAGTCTTCAGTATGAGCAGTTCTTC.

The chain combines TRBV10-3 with TRBJ1-4; the D is unclear. V was pared by 2 bases and J by 7 bases, with 8 bases between. Per the germline V gene, CDR1 is ENHRY and CDR2 is SYGVKD. The CDR3 extends over 13 amino acids. CDR3 nucleotide sequence: TGTGCCATCAGTGAGGAGGCCTCTGAAAAACTGTTTTTT. Protein: CAISEEASEKLFF.

This clone occurred once. The rearrangement uses TRBV27 and TRBJ2-7; weak D call: TRBD2 (5 bases). The germline gives CDR1 MNHEY, CDR2 SMNVEV (reference sequence). V was trimmed by 8 bases and J by 2 bases, leaving 13 bases between them. The CDR3 runs to 13 residues. CDR3 sequence: CASSLGVTYEQYF. Written as DNA, the CDR3 is TGTGCCAGCTCCCTGGGAGTAACCTACGAGCAGTACTTC.

The chain recombines TRBV5-6 with TRBJ2-7; no firm D call. V was pared by 0 bases and J by 6 bases, with 4 bases between. This CDR3 comprises 11 residues. CDR1 is SGHDT and CDR2 is YYEEEE in the germline V gene. The chain's CDR3 is CASSLGPEQYF. DNA of the CDR3: TGTGCCAGCAGCTTGGGGCCCGAGCAGTACTTC.

The chain carries TRBV7-7 and TRBJ2-1, with TRBD2 identical over 10 bases. V was pared by 1 base and J by 3 bases, with 6 bases of the junction left unmatched. This CDR3 has 17 amino acids. Germline V CDR1 and CDR2: SSHAT, FNYEAQ (reference sequence). CDR3 loop: CASSLGAAGGGYNEQFF. The CDR3 region has the DNA TGTGCCAGCAGCTTAGGGGCAGCGGGAGGGGGCTACAATGAGCAGTTCTTC.

The V call is TRBV6-5, the J call TRBJ1-1; D perhaps matches TRBD1 (5 bases). Germline CDR1 and CDR2: MNHEY and SVGAGI. There are 15 residues in the CDR3. V was pared by 2 bases and J by 0 bases, with 10 bases between. The CDR3, as DNA: TGTGCCAGCAGTTACGATCTGGGGCTGAACACTGAAGCTTTCTTT. Its translation: CASSYDLGLNTEAFF.

The chain combines TRBV7-2 with TRBJ2-3; TRBD2 agrees at 9 bases. The germline V gene encodes CDR1 SGHTA and CDR2 FQGNSA. The CDR3 runs to 15 residues. V dropped 5 bases and J dropped 1; count of bases not matched to a gene: 4. CDR3 DNA: TGTGCCAGCAGCGGGGGCGGGAGGGGCACAGATACGCAGTATTTT. The encoded protein is CASSGGGRGTDTQYF.

The V call is TRBV30, the J call TRBJ2-5, with 11 positions matching TRBD2. V lost 0 bases and J lost 4; bases outside the gene matches: 10. Germline CDR1 reads GTSNPN; CDR2 reads SVGIG (reference sequence). The CDR3 spans 17 residues. The CDR3 spells CAWSVPLAGGRLETQYF. The CDR3 nucleotides are TGTGCCTGGAGTGTACCATTAGCGGGAGGGCGATTAGAGACCCAGTACTTC.

The chain uses TRBV2 and TRBJ1-3; 7 bases match TRBD1. CDR3 length: 15 residues. With V trimmed by 6 bases and J by 0 bases, 5 bases remained unmatched. CDR1 SNHLY and CDR2 FYNNEI come from the germline V gene. This chain's CDR3 is CASRGGQLSGNTIYF. As DNA, the CDR3 is TGTGCCAGCAGAGGGGGACAGCTCTCTGGAAACACCATATATTTT.

The chain uses TRBV7-9 and TRBJ2-1; 11 positions match TRBD2. The V and J ends lost 5 bases and 4 bases, in that order; junction bases with no gene match: 4. The germline CDR1 and CDR2 sequences are SEHNR and FQNEAQ (reference sequence). This CDR3 contains 15 residues. CDR3 amino acids: CASSPRLAGYNEQFF. DNA of the CDR3: TGTGCCAGCAGCCCTCGACTAGCGGGGTACAATGAGCAGTTCTTC.

This clone turned up a few times. The chain combines TRBV5-1 with TRBJ1-1; D perhaps matches TRBD1 (5 bases). Germline CDR1 SGHRS, CDR2 YFSETQ. CDR3 length: 15 amino acids. Trimming removed 2 bases at V and 1 base at J, with 12 bases between. The CDR3 DNA reads TGCGCCAGCAGCTTTCAGGGCATGGCGAACACTGAAGCTTTCTTT. Amino acid sequence: CASSFQGMANTEAFF.

This clone was observed a few times. V usage is TRBV24-1 and J usage is TRBJ1-5, with 8 bases identical to TRBD1. V shed 3 bases, J shed 4 bases, and the junction held 7 bases outside the gene matches. CDR1 KGHDR and CDR2 SFDVKD come from the germline V gene. The CDR3 spans 16 residues. The CDR3 region is CATSDGKTGVNQPQHF. The DNA of the CDR3 is TGTGCCACCAGTGATGGAAAGACAGGGGTGAATCAGCCCCAGCATTTT.

The chain uses TRBV10-3 and TRBJ2-1, with 9 nucleotides matching TRBD1. This CDR3 contains 15 residues. Unmatched junction bases numbered 7, after V lost 2 bases and J lost 8 bases. CDR1 and CDR2 (germline): ENHRY, SYGVKD. This CDR3 reads CAISEAGTGNDEQFF. The CDR3 DNA follows: TGTGCCATCAGTGAGGCCGGGACAGGGAATGATGAGCAGTTCTTC.

V and J are TRBV11-3 and TRBJ2-1; D might be TRBD2 (6 bases). Germline CDR1 reads SGHNT; CDR2 reads YENEEA. The CDR3 consists of 16 residues. With 4 bases removed from V and 5 bases from J, the gap between germline ends came to 18 bases. The CDR3 DNA sequence: TGTGCCAGCAGCTCCTTTCTTGGAGGGGCCAACAATGAGCAGTTCTTC. It encodes CASSSFLGGANNEQFF.